This entry concerns a single T cell receptor beta chain. The antigen is undetermined. Roughly 0.45 to 1 ug RNA was reverse transcribed with random hexamers. The method of amplification for TCR beta CDR3 was immunoSEQ multiplex PCR, covering 54 Vbeta and 13 Jbeta. TCRdb re-called the immunoSEQ multiplex PCR reads with MiXCR, one entry per CDR3 protein. The repertoire consists of tens of thousands of distinct CDR3 sequences, with 80% to 95% occurring once and the leading ten covering 0.41%. The sample comes from a study of CD8 T cells in Susac syndrome. Study-wide points: As the study acknowledged, the number of individuals in its TCR sequencing and HLA analysis was relatively small.

Sequencing of TCR beta was performed on blood CD8+ and CD4+ T cells. Both CD4+ and CD8+ T cells were negatively isolated, and TEMRA cells underwent FACS enrichment. V lost 6 bases, J lost 7 bases, and 21 bases lay in between. The CDR3 totals 15 residues. Germline loops: CDR1 LNHNV, CDR2 YYDKDF (reference sequence). Specimen: CD8+ T cells from PBMCs. This chain joins TRBV15 and TRBJ2-5; TRBD2 might be the D (7 bases). The sequence derives from a human donor in good health. The CDR3 nucleotides read TGTGCCACCAGTCGAGGGGGGGAATCCTCGGGGACCCAGTACTTC. Translated: CATSRGGESSGTQYF.